These 20 T cell receptor beta chains were all obtained from the same sample, sequenced in a study of neoadjuvant anti-PD-1 for oral cavity cancer. The time point was: after neoadjuvant nivolumab, at surgical resection. TCRdb keeps only in-frame clones here, not all; method: immunoSEQ multiplex PCR. This table has about 14,000 clones, 75% appearing once. Sequenced material: PBMCs, taken after nivolumab (anti-PD-1) treatment. The origin of the receptors is a person aged 40 to 85 with oral cavity squamous cell carcinoma.

The V call is TRBV6-6, the J call TRBJ2-7, with 8 nucleotides matching TRBD2. The CDR3 loop spans 14 amino acids. From germline, CDR1 is MNHNY and CDR2 SVGAGI (reference sequence). Trimming removed 6 bases from V and 6 bases from J; junction bases left unmatched: 10. CDR3 region: CASRTGTSFPEQYF. As DNA, the CDR3 is TGTGCCAGCAGGACCGGGACTAGTTTCCCCGAGCAGTACTTC.

Of note for this clone: A junction end diverges from the germline sequence, so it may reflect a read error. The chain recombines TRBV11-1 with TRBJ2-7; D is unclear. Germline CDR1 is SGHAT and CDR2 is FQDESV (reference sequence). This CDR3 region has 12 residues. In DNA, the CDR3 is TGTGCCAGCAGCTTAGTCTCCAACGAGCAGTACTTC. Translated: CASSLVSNEQYF.

The rearrangement uses TRBV6-5 and TRBJ1-3; D gene uncertain. V lost 0 bases, J lost 0 bases, and 6 bases lay in between. This CDR3 contains 15 residues. CDR1 is MNHEY and CDR2 is SVGAGI in the germline V gene. The CDR3 region is CASSYSGSSGNTIYF. The CDR3 DNA follows: TGTGCCAGCAGTTACTCTGGTAGCTCTGGAAACACCATATATTTT.

J is TRBJ2-7 and V is TRBV19, with unresolved D. The CDR3 runs 15 residues. Trimming removed 3 bases at V and 2 bases at J, with 14 bases between. CDR1 and CDR2 from the germline V gene are LNHDA and SQIVND (reference sequence). The CDR3 protein is CASSMTPQSTYEQYF. CDR3 nucleotides: TGTGCCAGTAGTATGACGCCACAATCTACCTACGAGCAGTACTTC.

The chain recombines TRBV9 with TRBJ1-1; 9 bases align to TRBD1. V lost 5 bases and J lost 5; bases outside the gene matches: 10. The germline V gene encodes CDR1 SGDLS and CDR2 YYNGEE. The CDR3 covers 15 residues. The CDR3 loop is CASRRGDREKTEAFF. CDR3 sequence (DNA): TGTGCCAGCAGAAGAGGGGACAGGGAAAAAACTGAAGCTTTCTTT.

J is TRBJ1-1 and V is TRBV14; 7 bases fit TRBD1. V trimming: 2 bases; J trimming: 6 bases; junction bases outside the gene matches: 3. Germline V gene data show CDR1 as SGHDN and CDR2 as FVKESK. The CDR3 runs 13 residues. CDR3 DNA sequence: TGTGCCAGCAGCCAATTTGGACAGGCTGAAGCTTTCTTT. Its translation is CASSQFGQAEAFF.

The V call is TRBV11-3, the J call TRBJ1-3; D gene uncertain. The CDR3 contains 11 residues. The V end lost 5 bases, the J end lost 2 bases, and 1 base lay between the germline ends. Germline values: CDR1 SGHNT, CDR2 YENEEA. This chain's CDR3 is CASSTGNTIYF. The CDR3 coding sequence is TGTGCCAGCAGCACTGGAAACACCATATATTTT.

As DNA, the CDR3 is TGTGCCAGCACCTTCGGACTCTCAAATGAGCAGTTCTTC. It encodes CASTFGLSNEQFF. The J gene is TRBJ2-1, the V gene TRBV6-6, with TRBD2 as a possible D gene (5 bases). The CDR3 covers 13 residues. The ends were cut back, 7 bases at V and 7 bases at J, with 14 bases in the middle. Looked up from germline, CDR1 is MNHNY and CDR2 is SVGAGI (reference sequence).

CDR3 sequence: CASSWGTGGPAGYTF. In DNA, the CDR3 is TGCGCCAGCAGCTGGGGGACAGGGGGCCCGGCTGGCTACACCTTC. The chain links TRBV5-1 to TRBJ1-2; TRBD1 matches at 12 bases. The CDR3 contains 15 residues. The V gene end was trimmed by 3 bases and the J gene end by 7 bases; junction bases not matched to a gene: 7. Germline CDR1 reads SGHRS; CDR2 reads YFSETQ.

The chain joins TRBV11-3 to TRBJ2-5, with TRBD2 identical over 8 bases. Germline CDR1 and CDR2: SGHNT and YENEEA. This CDR3 has 14 residues. V lost 5 bases, J lost 7 bases, and 9 bases stayed unmatched. DNA of the CDR3: TGTGCCAGCAGCCAGACTAGCGCGCCCGGGACCCAGTACTTC. Translating it yields CASSQTSAPGTQYF.

In DNA, the CDR3 is TGCGCCAGCAGCTCCCGGGACGGACGCACTGAAGCTTTCTTT. Its translation: CASSSRDGRTEAFF. The rearrangement links TRBV5-1 to TRBJ1-1; tentatively, D is TRBD1 (5 bases). V gave up 3 bases and J gave up 4 bases, with 13 bases separating them. The CDR3 is made up of 14 amino acids. Germline CDR1 and CDR2: SGHRS and YFSETQ.

The chain couples TRBV27 to TRBJ2-7; D tentatively fits TRBD1 or TRBD2 (5 bases each). V lost 3 bases to trimming and J lost 5 bases, with 14 bases between them. The CDR3 extends over 14 amino acids. Germline assignment: CDR1 MNHEY and CDR2 SMNVEV (reference sequence). CDR3 in DNA: TGTGCCAGCAGTTTGGGGGAATTCTCAGACGAGCAGTACTTC. Its translation: CASSLGEFSDEQYF.

The chain joins TRBV6-5 to TRBJ2-3; weak D call: TRBD1 (5 bases). CDR1 is MNHEY, CDR2 SVGAGI, per germline. This CDR3 region has 14 residues. The V end was cut by 5 bases, the J end by 5 bases, with 14 bases between. The CDR3 loop reads CASSVQGWGDTQYF. DNA for the CDR3: TGTGCCAGCAGTGTGCAGGGATGGGGAGATACGCAGTATTTT.

The V call is TRBV11-2, the J call TRBJ1-1; perhaps TRBD1 as D (5 bases). Germline loops: CDR1 SGHAT, CDR2 FQNNGV. CDR3 size: 14 residues. Trimming cost V 1 base and J 10 bases, with 16 bases left between them. CDR3: CASSLVQGWSGAFF. The CDR3 DNA follows: TGTGCCAGCAGCTTAGTGCAGGGATGGAGTGGAGCTTTCTTT.

This clone was detected only once. V usage is TRBV9 and J usage is TRBJ2-1; 10 nucleotides line up with TRBD2. The CDR3 totals 18 residues. V shed 3 bases, J shed 4 bases, and the junction held 13 bases outside the gene matches. Germline CDR1 SGDLS, CDR2 YYNGEE. The CDR3 bases are TGTGCCAGCAGCGCAAGGGGTCTAAAGCGGGAGGGGTACAATGAGCAGTTCTTC. This codes for CASSARGLKREGYNEQFF.

This chain joins TRBV14 and TRBJ2-2, with D perhaps given as TRBD1 or TRBD2 (5 bases each). Trimming removed 4 bases at V and 0 bases at J, with 18 bases between. This CDR3 is 18 amino acids long. Germline CDR1 is SGHDN and CDR2 is FVKESK. CDR3 sequence: CASSPLEGGGSNTGELFF. The CDR3 DNA reads TGTGCCAGCAGCCCGCTAGAGGGTGGGGGATCGAACACCGGGGAGCTGTTTTTT.

This chain uses TRBV30 with TRBJ2-3; 8 nucleotides agree with TRBD2. Germline V gives CDR1 GTSNPN, CDR2 SVGIG (reference sequence). V shed 1 base and J 1 base; nucleotides not matched to a gene: 7. This CDR3 region has 16 residues. As DNA, the CDR3 is TGTGCCTGGAGTGGGTCGGGTAGCGGGGGCACAGATACGCAGTATTTT. It encodes CAWSGSGSGGTDTQYF.

With regard to this clone: The junction departs from germline at one end; a sequencing error may be responsible. V and J are TRBV29-1 and TRBJ1-1, with 7 bases identical to TRBD1. This CDR3 has 13 amino acids. Germline V gene data show CDR1 as SQVTM and CDR2 as ANQGSEA. The CDR3 spells CSVEDRVGYRAFF. The CDR3 region has the DNA TGCAGCGTCGAAGACAGGGTGGGATATCGGGCTTTCTTT.

J is TRBJ1-1 and V is TRBV6-6; D not certain. The germline V and J ends were trimmed by 2 bases and 2 bases, with 9 bases remaining between them. This CDR3 spans 14 amino acids. Germline V lookup: CDR1 MNHNY, CDR2 SVGAGI (reference sequence). The CDR3 coding sequence is TGTGCCAGCAGTTACGAAACAGTAAACACTGAAGCTTTCTTT. Protein product: CASSYETVNTEAFF.

This sequence joins TRBV6-1 and TRBJ1-5, with TRBD1 identical over 8 bases. J lost 3 bases, V lost 3 bases, and 4 bases had no gene match. Germline CDR1 reads MNHNS; CDR2 reads SASEGT. The CDR3 has 15 amino acids. As DNA, the CDR3 is TGTGCCAGCAGTGAGGGACAGGTATTCAATCAGCCCCAGCATTTT. Encoded protein: CASSEGQVFNQPQHF.